This T cell receptor (beta chain) is from a study of T cell repertoires in cytomegalovirus infection. In germline, CDR1 is MNHNS, CDR2 SASEGT. CDR3 length equals 13 residues. The V end was cut by 1 base, the J end by 6 bases, with 9 bases between. From the reads, TCRdb called clonotypes with MiXCR, one entry per CDR3 protein. The sample gives 400,000 to 550,000 distinct CDR3 sequences, roughly 10% of which show up once; roughly 10% is in the top ten. Study-wide results and limits: HLA-C-restricted CMV-specific TCR beta clonotypes prevailed in the ex vivo response. Identification of carriers of CMV plus the relevant HLA was achieved through cumulative public TCR beta family frequency.

This clonotype appeared many times. No antigen is known for it. J is TRBJ1-2 and V is TRBV6-1; D uncertain. This sequence was found in a human donor in good health (CMV status not recorded). Some clones in this sample may be carry-over from other donors' samples. The sequenced material came from PBMCs. CDR3 DNA sequence: TGTGCCAGCAGTGAAGGCCCCACAAATGGCTACACCTTC. It is translated as CASSEGPTNGYTF.